This T cell receptor beta chain was found in a study of cytotoxic CD8 clonotypes in ibrutinib-treated CLL. Overall study: Average yields of 255,043 productive templates and approximately 100,000 productive rearrangements characterized the samples. Findings and limits, study-wide: Shared public clonotypes were rare, and on treatment they either got smaller or stayed the same.

Sequencing used immunoSEQ multiplex PCR; TCRdb keeps in-frame clones, though not all of them. The data hold approximately 97,000 clones, with over 60% observed a single time. This clone was picked up a small number of times. Its antigen is unknown. Germline V gives CDR1 LGHNA, CDR2 YNFKEQ. The ends were cut back, 6 bases at V and 4 bases at J, with 15 bases in the middle. The CDR3 covers 14 residues. The chain employs TRBV4-2 and TRBJ1-2; perhaps TRBD1 as D (6 bases). This receptor was obtained from a human donor with chronic lymphocytic leukemia. The sample here was PBMCs, taken after 24 months of ibrutinib treatment. The CDR3: CASSQQGQPYGYTF. As DNA, the CDR3 is TGTGCCAGCAGTCAGCAAGGACAGCCCTATGGCTACACCTTC.